This T cell receptor beta chain was recorded in a study of metastatic and nonmetastatic thyroid tumors. Study summary: Thyroid patients, malignant and benign, had repertoires compared across blood and tumor or nodule tissue. General observations from the study: A significant increase in TCR beta diversity was reportedly seen in malignant thyroid tumors relative to benign nodules, in blood and tumor.

There were no patients who had received any treatment before thyroid surgery. This clone is labeled medium-sized. Its antigen is not known. In the study's own analysis: CDR3 differences across clinicopathological groups were used to build a distant-metastasis classifier for papillary thyroid cancer. TCRdb re-called the PCR reads through MiXCR. None of the V and J calls come from the authors' own analysis; TCRdb made them. Of about 12,000 clones listed, around 25% were seen once; the top ten hold about 60%. V was clipped by 2 bases and J by 7 bases, with 9 bases between them. CDR1 and CDR2 (germline): MDHEN, SYDVKM. The CDR3 length is 14 residues.

This rearrangement joins TRBV28 to TRBJ1-6; a possible D gene is TRBD1 (6 bases). The sequence was collected from a male donor with papillary thyroid cancer or a benign thyroid nodule (not recorded which). Some clones in this sample may be carry-over from other donors' samples. The sequenced sample was blood. The CDR3 spells CASSLGGGNSPLHF. CDR3 nucleotides: TGTGCCAGCAGTTTAGGGGGCGGCAATTCACCCCTCCACTTT.